This TCR beta chain was documented in a study of technical replicates of blood from a handful of donors. Sequencing was performed with immunoSEQ multiplex PCR; in TCRdb, only in-frame clones are kept and a portion is missing. This sample carries 80,000 to 100,000 clones, roughly 96% of them seen once, and the ten largest clones take 0.2% to 0.25%. V lost 1 base and J lost 7; bases outside the gene matches: 11. Germline-derived CDR1 and CDR2 are SGHTA and FQGNSA. This CDR3 is built from 17 residues. Sequencing was performed on T cells isolated from PBMCs. This rearrangement joins TRBV7-2 to TRBJ2-1; 9 bases fit TRBD2. This TCR was recovered from a human donor in good health. CDR3 coding DNA: TGTGCCAGCAGCTTAGGCGGGGGAGGAGCGGGGGGAAATGAGCAGTTCTTC. Amino acid sequence: CASSLGGGGAGGNEQFF.